The 28 T cell receptor beta chains given below trace back to one sample, sequenced in a study of cytomegalovirus exposure and HLA in healthy donors. The PCR ran on 60 Vbeta and 13 Jbeta primers. Measured with immunoSEQ multiplex PCR; TCRdb has only the in-frame clones, and not every one. Of roughly 110,000 clones detected, under 80% appear once; the ten largest clones hold roughly 3.6%. The specimen sequenced was PBMCs. The receptors shown here come from a man aged 60 to 75 in good health and CMV-seronegative.

The V gene is TRBV5-1, the J gene TRBJ2-1; 8 bases line up with TRBD1. V gave up 0 bases and J gave up 3 bases; unmatched junction bases: 2. The CDR3 is 15 residues long. From germline, CDR1 is SGHRS and CDR2 YFSETQ. Written as DNA, the CDR3 is TGCGCCAGCAGCTTGGTGGGACAGGACTACAATGAGCAGTTCTTC. This sequence encodes CASSLVGQDYNEQFF.

This chain uses TRBV5-4 with TRBJ2-3; a possible D gene is TRBD2 (6 bases). Germline-derived CDR1 and CDR2 are SGHNT and YYREEE (reference sequence). V was pared by 4 bases and J by 2 bases, with 17 bases between. CDR3 size: 16 residues. The CDR3 nucleotides are TGTGCCAGCAGCCAGGACTACTCAACTTCCACAGATACGCAGTATTTT. Protein sequence: CASSQDYSTSTDTQYF.

The gene calls are TRBV5-1 and TRBJ1-2; 8 bases map to TRBD1. The germline CDR1 and CDR2 sequences are SGHRS and YFSETQ. The CDR3 is 15 amino acids. The trim removed 4 bases at V and 7 bases at J, leaving 12 bases unmatched. The CDR3 region is CASSRPGTGTLGYTF. As DNA, the CDR3 is TGCGCCAGCAGCAGACCCGGGACAGGTACCCTTGGCTACACCTTC. The variable domain in full, with the rest retrieved from reference TRBV5-1 and TRBJ1-2, is KAGVTQTPRYLIKTRGQQVTLSCSPISGHRSVSWYQQTPGQGLQFLFEYFSETQRNKGNFPGRFSGRQFSNSRSEMNVSTLELGDSALYLCASSRPGTGTLGYTFGSGTRLTVV.

This clone was detected a few times. The chain has TRBV18 and TRBJ1-2; the match to TRBD1 covers 10 bases. V was pared by 2 bases and J by 4 bases, with 16 bases of the junction left unmatched. The germline V gene has CDR1 KGHSH and CDR2 LQKENI. CDR3 length equals 19 residues. In DNA, the CDR3 is TGTGCCAGCTCACCATTAAGTCGACAGGGGGCTAGCTCGGGCTATGGCTACACCTTC. This translates into CASSPLSRQGASSGYGYTF.

The chain recombines TRBV7-2 with TRBJ2-1; the D gene is possibly TRBD1 (6 bases). Trimming removed 2 bases at V and 0 bases at J, with 8 bases between. This CDR3 comprises 15 residues. Germline V CDR1 and CDR2: SGHTA, FQGNSA. The CDR3 nucleotides read TGTGCCAGCAGCTTAACAGGGAGCTCCTACAATGAGCAGTTCTTC. Translated, it gives CASSLTGSSYNEQFF.

With regard to this clone: Other DNA variants within this sample encode the same CDR3. The chain combines TRBV6-5 with TRBJ1-1; 7 bases map to TRBD1. The CDR3 runs 13 residues. CDR1 and CDR2 from the germline V gene are MNHEY and SVGAGI. Losses at the gene ends were 5 bases for V and 2 bases for J; bases not matched to a gene: 2. The CDR3 DNA is TGTGCCAGCAGTAGACAGGGAAACACTGAAGCTTTCTTT. Translated, it gives CASSRQGNTEAFF.

Worth noting for this clone: The germline gene is not matched at one end of the junction; a read error may be the cause. The J gene is TRBJ1-1, the V gene TRBV4-2; tentative D call: TRBD1 (5 bases). The CDR3 totals 14 residues. The germline V gene has CDR1 LGHNA and CDR2 YNFKEQ. The CDR3 sequence is CASSRRSGNPEAFF. The CDR3 DNA reads TGTGCCAGCAGCCGTCGCTCAGGGAACCCTGAAGCTTTCTTT.

V and J are TRBV7-3 and TRBJ2-2; 12 nucleotides match TRBD1. In germline, CDR1 is SGHTA, CDR2 FQGTGA. The V segment lost 4 bases and the J segment 7 bases; nucleotides outside the gene matches: 7. The CDR3 contains 16 residues. DNA of the CDR3: TGTGCCAGCAGCTCGACGGGACAGGGGGCAGGCGGGGAGCTGTTTTTT. This translates into CASSSTGQGAGGELFF.

The chain is built from TRBV11-2 and TRBJ2-5; 16 bases align to TRBD2. Germline CDR1 SGHAT, CDR2 FQNNGV. The CDR3 is made up of 18 amino acids. Germline trimming cut 5 bases from V and 1 base from J; bases unmatched to any gene: 7. Written as DNA, the CDR3 is TGTGCCAGCAGCACCGGGACTAGCGGGGGGGCCTCCCAAGAGACCCAGTACTTC. The encoded protein is CASSTGTSGGASQETQYF.

J is TRBJ1-1 and V is TRBV4-3, with D possibly being TRBD1 (6 bases). V was shortened by 3 bases and J by 6 bases, with 17 bases between the two germline ends. Germline CDR1 reads LGHNA; CDR2 reads YSLEER. The CDR3 covers 15 residues. This chain's CDR3 is CASSHSWGGSPEAFF. The CDR3 coding sequence is TGCGCCAGCAGCCACTCCTGGGGGGGCAGCCCTGAAGCTTTCTTT.

This chain uses TRBV29-1 with TRBJ1-2, with 9 bases lining up with TRBD1. Germline CDR1 and CDR2: SQVTM and ANQGSEA. The CDR3 runs to 12 residues. V lost 4 bases to trimming and J lost 3 bases; unmatched junction nucleotides: 0. CDR3: CSVGDRDYGYTF. The CDR3 DNA sequence: TGCAGCGTTGGGGACAGGGACTATGGCTACACCTTC.

The rearrangement joins TRBV7-9 to TRBJ2-3, with D maybe TRBD2 (5 bases). This CDR3 has 14 residues. CDR1 is SEHNR, CDR2 FQNEAQ, per germline (reference sequence). Trimming stripped 6 bases from V and 6 bases from J, with 16 bases between. CDR3 amino acids: CASSPNARVDTQYF. In DNA, the CDR3 is TGTGCCAGCAGTCCCAACGCGAGGGTGGATACGCAGTATTTT. Looking up the rest from reference TRBV7-9 and TRBJ2-3 gives the full variable domain: DTGVSQNPRHKITKRGQNVTFRCDPISEHNRLYWYRQTLGQGPEFLTYFQNEAQLEKSRLLSDRFSAERPKGSFSTLEIQRTEQGDSAMYLCASSPNARVDTQYFGPGTRLTVL.

The count of this clone is one. V usage is TRBV29-1 and J usage is TRBJ2-6, with 7 bases identical to TRBD1. Germline V gene lookup returns CDR1 SQVTM and CDR2 ANQGSEA. The CDR3 runs 15 residues. V shed 4 bases, J shed 0 bases, and the junction held 3 bases outside the gene matches. DNA for the CDR3: TGCAGCGTTGTTCGGGACAGCTCTGGGGCCAACGTCCTGACTTTC. Translating it yields CSVVRDSSGANVLTF.

This rearrangement joins TRBV7-2 to TRBJ2-7; no firm D call. Trimming took 1 base from V and 0 from J, leaving 13 bases between them. The CDR3 sequence is 16 residues long. Per the germline V gene, CDR1 is SGHTA and CDR2 is FQGNSA. CDR3 bases: TGTGCCAGCAGCTTAGGTTCAGGCATTTCCTCCTACGAGCAGTACTTC. It encodes CASSLGSGISSYEQYF.

V is TRBV5-5 and J is TRBJ2-3; no reliable D call. The CDR3 length is 12 residues. CDR1 is SGHKS and CDR2 is YYEKEE in the germline V gene (reference sequence). V was trimmed by 0 bases and J by 4 bases, leaving 3 bases between them. The CDR3, as DNA: TGTGCCAGCAGCTTGGACTCAGATACGCAGTATTTT. It codes for CASSLDSDTQYF.

CDR3 sequence (DNA): TGTGCCACCAGCAGACCTAGCACGGGAAACACTGAAGCTTTCTTT. Translation gives CATSRPSTGNTEAFF. This chain joins TRBV15 and TRBJ1-1; D call uncertain. Trimming removed 2 bases from V and 2 bases from J, with 12 bases in between. The CDR3 totals 15 residues. The germline V gene encodes CDR1 LNHNV and CDR2 YYDKDF (reference sequence).

The V gene is TRBV28, the J gene TRBJ2-7, with D perhaps matching TRBD2 (5 bases). The CDR3 has 12 amino acids. Germline V lookup: CDR1 MDHEN, CDR2 SYDVKM. V gave up 6 bases and J gave up 9 bases, with 15 bases separating them. In DNA form, the CDR3 reads TGTGCCAGCAGCAGCGGCCTGATCAGGCAGTACGTC. Amino acid sequence: CASSSGLIRQYV.

This clone was counted a single time. The CDR3 DNA sequence: TGTGCCAGCTCACCACCCGGGCAGGGCCAACGAGAAGCTTTCTTT. Residues: CASSPPGQGQREAFF. The chain couples TRBV18 to TRBJ1-1, with D maybe TRBD1 (5 bases). V dropped 0 bases and J dropped 8 bases, with 16 bases sitting between them. Germline lookup yields CDR1 KGHSH and CDR2 LQKENI. The CDR3 sequence is 15 residues long.

The CDR3 bases are TGTGCCAGCAGTAGCGGGGGGTCCTACAATGAGCAGTTCTTC. This gives the protein CASSSGGSYNEQFF. This sequence joins TRBV4-2 and TRBJ2-1; TRBD2 aligns across 10 bases. Germline values: CDR1 LGHNA, CDR2 YNFKEQ. V was pared by 6 bases and J by 1 base, with 0 bases of the junction left unmatched. The CDR3 runs 14 residues.

The genes are TRBV29-1 and TRBJ1-3; D remains ambiguous. The CDR3 length is 13 residues. Germline values: CDR1 SQVTM, CDR2 ANQGSEA. Deletions cut 7 bases from V and 3 bases from J, with 13 bases between. Here the CDR3 reads CSGLESGGNTIYF. The CDR3 region has the DNA TGCAGCGGATTAGAGTCGGGTGGAAACACCATATATTTT.

The gene calls are TRBV28 and TRBJ1-5; possibly TRBD1 for D (6 bases). V was cut by 6 bases and J by 0 bases, with 18 bases left in between. This CDR3 is built from 17 residues. Germline-derived CDR1 and CDR2 are MDHEN and SYDVKM. The CDR3 region is CASSNYYREYSNQPQHF. The CDR3 bases are TGTGCCAGCAGCAACTATTACAGGGAATATAGCAATCAGCCCCAGCATTTT. Together with reference TRBV28 and TRBJ1-5, the CDR3 gives the full variable domain: DVKVTQSSRYLVKRTGEKVFLECVQDMDHENMFWYRQDPGLGLRLIYFSYDVKMKEKGDIPEGYSVSREKKERFSLILESASTNQTSMYLCASSNYYREYSNQPQHFGDGTRLSIL.

This chain uses TRBV9 with TRBJ2-2; the D gene is possibly TRBD2 (6 bases). Looked up from germline, CDR1 is SGDLS and CDR2 is YYNGEE. Between the trimmed V and J ends, which lost 0 bases and 4 bases, there was a span of 10 bases. The CDR3 sequence is 15 residues long. The CDR3 nucleotides are TGTGCCAGCAGCGTAGAAGCGGGCAGCACCGGGGAGCTGTTTTTT. This codes for CASSVEAGSTGELFF.

This rearrangement joins TRBV29-1 to TRBJ2-5; 8 bases align to TRBD1. Germline V CDR1 and CDR2: SQVTM, ANQGSEA. The CDR3 sequence is 14 residues long. J lost 4 bases, V lost 5 bases, and 9 bases had no gene match. CDR3 DNA: TGCAGCGTTTTGGACAGGGCGAAAGGAGAGACCCAGTACTTC. Its protein is CSVLDRAKGETQYF.

This clone has only one observation. V is TRBV5-1 and J is TRBJ1-1; D perhaps matches TRBD1 (5 bases). The germline V and J ends were trimmed by 4 bases and 3 bases, with 16 bases remaining between them. Germline V lookup: CDR1 SGHRS, CDR2 YFSETQ. This CDR3 has 15 residues. CDR3 sequence: CASSLLGVGYTEAFF. The CDR3 DNA sequence: TGCGCCAGCAGCCTATTAGGGGTAGGGTACACTGAAGCTTTCTTT.

In nucleotides, the CDR3 is TGTGCCAGCAGCTTGTGGACAGAGGGGGATAATTCACCCCTCCACTTT. Its translation: CASSLWTEGDNSPLHF. The rearrangement joins TRBV5-8 to TRBJ1-6, with TRBD1 as a possible D gene (6 bases). The CDR3 has 16 residues. V was trimmed by 1 base and J by 5 bases, leaving 13 bases between them. Germline loops: CDR1 SGHTS, CDR2 YDEGEE. Full variable domain (missing parts from reference TRBV5-8 and TRBJ1-6): EAGVTQSPTHLIKTRGQQATLRCSPISGHTSVYWYQQALGLGLQFLLWYDEGEERNRGNFPPRFSGRQFPNYSSELNVNALELEDSALYLCASSLWTEGDNSPLHFGNGTRLTVT.

The rearrangement uses TRBV7-6 and TRBJ2-1, with 7 bases matching TRBD1. This CDR3 region has 15 residues. V lost 2 bases and J lost 4; bases outside the gene matches: 5. The V gene's germline CDR1 is SGHVS and CDR2 FNYEAQ. This CDR3 is CASSLNQGEYNEQFF. In nucleotides, the CDR3 is TGTGCCAGCAGCTTAAATCAGGGGGAGTACAATGAGCAGTTCTTC.

The chain couples TRBV7-3 to TRBJ2-5; TRBD2 matches at 10 bases. The CDR3 consists of 16 residues. Looked up from germline, CDR1 is SGHTA and CDR2 is FQGTGA. V trimming: 3 bases; J trimming: 5 bases; junction bases outside the gene matches: 9. The DNA for the CDR3 is TGTGCCAGCAGCTTCCGGGGTAGCGGGGGGTTTGAGACCCAGTACTTC. Its translation is CASSFRGSGGFETQYF.

The sample holds one count of this clone. The chain links TRBV7-2 to TRBJ2-7; 7 positions match TRBD2. The CDR3 totals 16 residues. Losses at the gene ends were 2 bases for V and 1 base for J; bases not matched to a gene: 8. Germline CDR1 is SGHTA and CDR2 is FQGNSA. Here the CDR3 reads CASSLRFPSGSYEQYF. The CDR3 coding sequence is TGTGCCAGCAGCTTAAGGTTCCCTAGCGGATCCTACGAGCAGTACTTC.